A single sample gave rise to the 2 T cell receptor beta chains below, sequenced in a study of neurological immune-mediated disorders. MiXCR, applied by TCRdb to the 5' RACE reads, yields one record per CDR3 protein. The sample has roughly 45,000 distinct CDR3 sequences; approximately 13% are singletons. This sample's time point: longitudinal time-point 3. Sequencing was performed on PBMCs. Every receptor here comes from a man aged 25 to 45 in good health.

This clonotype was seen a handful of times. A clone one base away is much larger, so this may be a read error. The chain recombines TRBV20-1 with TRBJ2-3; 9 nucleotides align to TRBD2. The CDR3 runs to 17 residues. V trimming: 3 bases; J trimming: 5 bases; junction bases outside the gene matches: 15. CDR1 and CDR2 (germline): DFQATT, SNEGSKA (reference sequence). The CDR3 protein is CSASHPPTSGYIDTQYF. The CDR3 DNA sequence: TGCAGTGCTAGTCACCCCCCCACTAGCGGGTACATAGATACGCAGTATTTT.

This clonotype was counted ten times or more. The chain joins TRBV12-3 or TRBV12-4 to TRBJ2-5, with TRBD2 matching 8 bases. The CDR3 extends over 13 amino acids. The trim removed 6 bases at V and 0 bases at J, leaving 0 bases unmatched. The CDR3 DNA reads TGTGCCAGCAGGACTAGCGACCAAGAGACCCAGTACTTC. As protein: CASRTSDQETQYF.